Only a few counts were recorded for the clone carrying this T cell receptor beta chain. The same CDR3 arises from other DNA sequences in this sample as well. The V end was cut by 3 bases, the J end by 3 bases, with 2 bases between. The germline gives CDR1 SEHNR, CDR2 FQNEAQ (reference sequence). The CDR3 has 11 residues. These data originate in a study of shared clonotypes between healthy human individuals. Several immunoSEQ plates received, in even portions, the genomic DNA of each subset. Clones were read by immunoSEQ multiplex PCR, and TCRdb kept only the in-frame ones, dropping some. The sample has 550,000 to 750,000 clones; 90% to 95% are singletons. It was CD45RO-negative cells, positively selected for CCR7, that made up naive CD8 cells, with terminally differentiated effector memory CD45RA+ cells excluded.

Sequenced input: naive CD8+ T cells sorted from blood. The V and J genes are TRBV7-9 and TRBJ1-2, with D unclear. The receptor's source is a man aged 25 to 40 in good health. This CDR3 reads CASSLDYGYTF. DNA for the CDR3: TGTGCCAGCAGCTTGGACTATGGCTACACCTTC.